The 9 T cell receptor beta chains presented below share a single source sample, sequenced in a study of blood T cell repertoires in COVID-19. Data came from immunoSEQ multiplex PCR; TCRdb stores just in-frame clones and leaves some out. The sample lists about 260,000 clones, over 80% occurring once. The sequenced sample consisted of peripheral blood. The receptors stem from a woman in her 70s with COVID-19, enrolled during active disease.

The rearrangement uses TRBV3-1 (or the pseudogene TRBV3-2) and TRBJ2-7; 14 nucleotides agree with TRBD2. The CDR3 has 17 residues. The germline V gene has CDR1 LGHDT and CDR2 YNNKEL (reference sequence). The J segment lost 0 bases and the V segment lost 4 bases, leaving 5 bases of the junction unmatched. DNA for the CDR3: TGTGCCAGCAGCCCGACTAGCGGGAGGGCCTACTCCTACGAGCAGTACTTC. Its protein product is CASSPTSGRAYSYEQYF.

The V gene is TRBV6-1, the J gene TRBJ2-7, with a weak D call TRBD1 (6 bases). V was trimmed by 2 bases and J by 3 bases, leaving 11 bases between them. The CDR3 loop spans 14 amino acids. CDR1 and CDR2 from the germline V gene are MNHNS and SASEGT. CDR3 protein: CASSESTGYYEQYF. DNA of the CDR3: TGTGCCAGCAGTGAATCGACAGGATACTACGAGCAGTACTTC.

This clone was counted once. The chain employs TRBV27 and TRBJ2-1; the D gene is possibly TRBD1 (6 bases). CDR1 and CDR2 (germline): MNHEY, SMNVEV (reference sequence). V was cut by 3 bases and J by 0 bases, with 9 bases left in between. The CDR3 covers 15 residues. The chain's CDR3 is CASSLTGSSYNEQFF. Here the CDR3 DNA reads TGTGCCAGCAGTTTGACAGGTAGCTCCTACAATGAGCAGTTCTTC.

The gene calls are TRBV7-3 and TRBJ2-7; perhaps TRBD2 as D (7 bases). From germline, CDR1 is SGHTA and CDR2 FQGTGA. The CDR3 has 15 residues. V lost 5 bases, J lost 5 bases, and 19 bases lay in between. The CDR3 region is CASSVQRGRANEQYF. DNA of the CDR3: TGTGCCAGCAGCGTACAGAGGGGGAGGGCTAACGAGCAGTACTTC.

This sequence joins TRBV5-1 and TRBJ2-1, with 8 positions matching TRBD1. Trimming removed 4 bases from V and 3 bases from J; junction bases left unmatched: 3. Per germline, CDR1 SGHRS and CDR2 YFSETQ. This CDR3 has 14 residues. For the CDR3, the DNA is TGCGCCAGCAGCCACGGACAGGGCTACAATGAGCAGTTCTTC. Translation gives CASSHGQGYNEQFF.

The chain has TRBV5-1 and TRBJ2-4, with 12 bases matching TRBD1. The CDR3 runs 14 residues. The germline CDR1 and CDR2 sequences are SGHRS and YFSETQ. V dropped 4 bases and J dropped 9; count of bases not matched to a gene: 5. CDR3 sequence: CASSTGTGGIIQYF. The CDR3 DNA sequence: TGCGCCAGCAGCACCGGGACAGGGGGCATCATTCAGTACTTC.

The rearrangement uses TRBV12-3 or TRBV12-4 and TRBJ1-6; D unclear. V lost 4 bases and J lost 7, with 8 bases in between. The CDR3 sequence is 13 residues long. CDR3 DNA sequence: TGTGCCAGCAGTTCGGCCGGGAATTCACCCCTCCACTTT. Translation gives CASSSAGNSPLHF.

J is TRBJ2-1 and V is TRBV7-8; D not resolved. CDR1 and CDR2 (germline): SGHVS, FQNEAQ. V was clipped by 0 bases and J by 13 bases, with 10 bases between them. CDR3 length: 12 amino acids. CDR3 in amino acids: CASSLAGQSQFF. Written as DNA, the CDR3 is TGTGCCAGCAGCTTAGCTGGCCAAAGTCAGTTCTTC.

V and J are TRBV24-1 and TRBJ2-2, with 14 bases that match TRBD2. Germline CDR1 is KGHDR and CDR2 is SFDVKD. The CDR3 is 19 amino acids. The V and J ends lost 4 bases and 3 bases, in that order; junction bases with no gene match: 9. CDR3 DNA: TGTGCCACCAGTGACATCGGGACTAGCGGGAGATGGGACACCGGGGAGCTGTTTTTT. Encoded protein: CATSDIGTSGRWDTGELFF.